Listed below are T cell receptor beta chains from one sample, sequenced in a study of cytomegalovirus exposure and HLA in healthy donors. Some clones are missing from TCRdb's copy, which holds only in-frame ones; the method was immunoSEQ multiplex PCR. The profile shows 90,000 or so clones, roughly 82% of them singletons. Specimen: PBMCs. These receptors were collected from a man aged 25-40 years in good health and CMV-seropositive. Each CDR3 is given with its conserved first and last residue. The D gene is left open where the match is weak. Rows may omit the clone size; those that give it use once, few, many or a size class.

d_gene: TRBD1
abundance: .
j_gene: TRBJ2-2
len: 14
v_gene: TRBV10-3
CDR3nt: TGTGCCATCAGGGGGACAGCTAACACCGGGGAGCTGTTTTTT
CDR3aa: CAIRGTANTGELFF

d_gene: .
abundance: .
j_gene: TRBJ2-7
len: 16
v_gene: TRBV5-1
CDR3nt: TGCGCCAGCAGCTCCCATCTAGCGATAAGCTCCTACGAGCAGTACTTC
CDR3aa: CASSSHLAISSYEQYF

d_gene: .
abundance: .
j_gene: TRBJ1-5
len: 13
v_gene: TRBV10-2
CDR3nt: TGCGCCAGCAGTGGGCAGGGGAGACAGCCCCAGCATTTT
CDR3aa: CASSGQGRQPQHF

d_gene: .
abundance: .
j_gene: TRBJ1-5
len: 16
v_gene: TRBV28
CDR3nt: TGTGCCAGCAGTCCCCGTTGGGGGCAGGGGAATCAGCCCCAGCATTTT
CDR3aa: CASSPRWGQGNQPQHF

d_gene: TRBD2
abundance: .
j_gene: TRBJ2-7
len: 15
v_gene: TRBV9
CDR3nt: TGTGCCAGCAGCGTAGCGTGGGCGGGGGCCTACGAGCAGTACTTC
CDR3aa: CASSVAWAGAYEQYF

d_gene: TRBD2
abundance: .
j_gene: TRBJ2-1
len: 13
v_gene: TRBV6-1
CDR3nt: TGTGCCAGCAGAGCGGGACTTAAACATGAGCAGTTCTTC
CDR3aa: CASRAGLKHEQFF

d_gene: .
abundance: .
j_gene: TRBJ1-3
len: 16
v_gene: TRBV6-5
CDR3nt: TGTGCCAGCAGTTACTCCCAGGGAGGCTCTGGAAACACCATATATTTT
CDR3aa: CASSYSQGGSGNTIYF

d_gene: .
abundance: once
j_gene: TRBJ1-6
len: 15
v_gene: TRBV30
CDR3nt: TGTGCCTGGAGTACCCCCTCCGGGGGTGCTTCACCCCTCCACTTT
CDR3aa: CAWSTPSGGASPLHF

d_gene: .
abundance: .
j_gene: TRBJ2-3
len: 16
v_gene: TRBV4-3
CDR3nt: TGCGCCAGCAGCCAAGAGATTAGCGTCCTCACAGATACGCAGTATTTT
CDR3aa: CASSQEISVLTDTQYF

d_gene: TRBD1
abundance: .
j_gene: TRBJ2-3
len: 14
v_gene: TRBV30
CDR3nt: TGTGCCTGGAACCGGGACAGGGGGAAGGATACGCAGTATTTT
CDR3aa: CAWNRDRGKDTQYF

d_gene: .
abundance: .
j_gene: TRBJ1-5
len: 16
v_gene: TRBV28
CDR3nt: TGTGCCAGCAGCCTTAGGTCGGGGGACCAACGAAAGCCCCAGCATTTT
CDR3aa: CASSLRSGDQRKPQHF

d_gene: TRBD1
abundance: .
j_gene: TRBJ1-5
len: 14
v_gene: TRBV5-6
CDR3nt: TGTGCCAGCAGCTACGGACAGGGAAATCAGCCCCAGCATTTT
CDR3aa: CASSYGQGNQPQHF

d_gene: .
abundance: .
j_gene: TRBJ1-5
len: 13
v_gene: TRBV7-9
CDR3nt: TGTGCCAGCAGTATTAGCGGCAATCAGCCCCAGCATTTT
CDR3aa: CASSISGNQPQHF

d_gene: .
abundance: .
j_gene: TRBJ2-2
len: 16
v_gene: TRBV6-6
CDR3nt: TGTGCCAGCAGTTACCCTAAACCCCCATGGGAGTTGGAGCTGTTTTTT
CDR3aa: CASSYPKPPWELELFF

d_gene: .
abundance: .
j_gene: TRBJ2-7
len: 12
v_gene: TRBV6-1
CDR3nt: TGTGCCAGCAGTGCCAACAGCTACGAGCAGTACTTC
CDR3aa: CASSANSYEQYF